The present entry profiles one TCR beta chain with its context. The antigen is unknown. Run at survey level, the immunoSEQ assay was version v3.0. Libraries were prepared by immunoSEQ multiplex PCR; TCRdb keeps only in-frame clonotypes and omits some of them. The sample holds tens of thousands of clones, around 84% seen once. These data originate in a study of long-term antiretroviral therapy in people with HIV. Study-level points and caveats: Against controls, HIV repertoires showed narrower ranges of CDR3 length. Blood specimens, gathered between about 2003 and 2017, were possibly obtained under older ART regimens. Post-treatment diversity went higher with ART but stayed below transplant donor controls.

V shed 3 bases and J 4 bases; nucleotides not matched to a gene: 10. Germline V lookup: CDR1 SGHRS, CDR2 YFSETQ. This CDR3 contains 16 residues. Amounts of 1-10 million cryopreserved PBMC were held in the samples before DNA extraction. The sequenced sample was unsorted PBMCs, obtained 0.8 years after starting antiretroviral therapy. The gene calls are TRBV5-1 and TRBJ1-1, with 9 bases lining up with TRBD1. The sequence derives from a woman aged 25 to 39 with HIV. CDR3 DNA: TGCGCCAGCAGCTCAGACCCACAGGGGGCTGGCACTGAAGCTTTCTTT. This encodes CASSSDPQGAGTEAFF.